One and the same sample provided the 20 T cell receptor beta chains below, sequenced in a study of radiation and T cells in renal cell carcinoma. Documented time point: baseline pretreatment blood. This sample's treatment: 15 Gy SBRT to primary tumor, nephrectomy 4 weeks later. Sequencing used immunoSEQ multiplex PCR; TCRdb keeps in-frame clones, though not all of them. This table has some 150,000 clones, less than 90% appearing once. The material sequenced was blood, taken from a patient whose treatment included radiotherapy and nephrectomy. The source of these receptors is a woman aged 50 to 60 with renal cell carcinoma.

There are a few counts of this clone. V gene TRBV2 combines with J gene TRBJ2-7; a possible D gene is TRBD1 (6 bases). V was clipped by 7 bases and J by 0 bases, with 7 bases between them. CDR1 is SNHLY and CDR2 is FYNNEI in the germline V gene. CDR3 size: 12 residues. The DNA of the CDR3 is TGTGCCAGCAAGGACAGCTCCTACGAGCAGTACTTC. Amino acids: CASKDSSYEQYF.

The chain combines TRBV14 with TRBJ2-5; no definite D call. Deletions cut 0 bases from V and 5 bases from J, with 7 bases between. The germline gives CDR1 SGHDN, CDR2 FVKESK. CDR3 length equals 13 residues. CDR3 amino acids: CASSQDLVETQYF. CDR3 sequence (DNA): TGTGCCAGCAGCCAAGACCTGGTCGAGACCCAGTACTTC.

This rearrangement joins TRBV11-2 to TRBJ1-6; D is ambiguous. This CDR3 has 15 amino acids. Trimming took off 4 bases at V and 9 bases at J, with 16 bases between the two ends. Germline loops: CDR1 SGHAT, CDR2 FQNNGV. Here the CDR3 DNA reads TGTGCCAGCAGCTCCCTTTCCCCGAGTGGTTCACCCCTCCACTTT. Amino acids: CASSSLSPSGSPLHF.

The V call is TRBV7-9, the J call TRBJ2-7; D assignment may be TRBD1 or TRBD2 (6 bases each). The germline V gene has CDR1 SEHNR and CDR2 FQNEAQ (reference sequence). The ends were cut back, 2 bases at V and 3 bases at J, with 11 bases in the middle. The CDR3 covers 14 residues. CDR3 sequence reads: CASSLPGAYYEQYF. CDR3 bases: TGTGCCAGCAGCTTACCGGGGGCCTACTACGAGCAGTACTTC.

This rearrangement joins TRBV9 to TRBJ2-3; 8 bases are a match to TRBD1. Germline CDR1 SGDLS, CDR2 YYNGEE. V gave up 3 bases and J gave up 1 base; unmatched junction bases: 10. This CDR3 region has 17 residues. CDR3 DNA: TGTGCCAGCAGCGGACGAACCGACAGGGGTGGCACAGATACGCAGTATTTT. It translates to CASSGRTDRGGTDTQYF.

The rearrangement joins TRBV7-2 to TRBJ2-7; D tentatively fits TRBD1 or TRBD2 (5 bases each). Germline V lookup: CDR1 SGHTA, CDR2 FQGNSA. This CDR3 has 15 amino acids. The V gene lost 5 bases and the J gene lost 7 bases, with 21 bases spanning the gap. The CDR3: CASSAPGTADVEQYF. The CDR3 region has the DNA TGTGCCAGCAGCGCTCCCGGGACGGCGGACGTTGAGCAGTACTTC.

The chain joins TRBV6-1 to TRBJ1-6; D is unclear. CDR1 is MNHNS and CDR2 is SASEGT in the germline V gene. The ends were cut back, 2 bases at V and 7 bases at J, with 12 bases in the middle. This CDR3 has 15 amino acids. The CDR3 loop is CASSESTEFNSPLHF. The CDR3 DNA reads TGTGCCAGCAGTGAAAGTACCGAGTTCAATTCACCCCTCCACTTT.

The chain joins TRBV29-1 to TRBJ2-7, with D uncertain. CDR1 is SQVTM and CDR2 is ANQGSEA in the germline V gene. The CDR3 covers 11 residues. Trimming removed 2 bases at V and 2 bases at J, with 4 bases between. The CDR3 DNA reads TGCAGCGTTGAACGGGCCTACGAGCAGTACTTC. It encodes CSVERAYEQYF.

The chain is built from TRBV5-4 and TRBJ1-5; D might be TRBD1 (5 bases). V gave up 3 bases and J gave up 4 bases, with 8 bases separating them. Germline V lookup: CDR1 SGHNT, CDR2 YYREEE (reference sequence). CDR3 length equals 13 residues. The CDR3 nucleotides read TGTGCCAGCAGCTATGACAGAAATCAGCCCCAGCATTTT. This translates into CASSYDRNQPQHF.

Only one count was recorded for this clone. The rearrangement joins TRBV7-2 to TRBJ1-5; D uncertain. The CDR3 is made up of 12 amino acids. With 5 bases removed from V and 1 base from J, the gap between germline ends came to 3 bases. CDR1 is SGHTA, CDR2 FQGNSA, per germline. In DNA, the CDR3 is TGTGCCAGCAGCCAAAGCAATCAGCCCCAGCATTTT. It specifies CASSQSNQPQHF.

The V gene is TRBV9, the J gene TRBJ2-1; 8 nucleotides line up with TRBD1. Germline CDR1 is SGDLS and CDR2 is YYNGEE. After removal of 0 bases from V and 12 bases from J, the junction contained 8 bases not matched to a gene. The CDR3 covers 14 residues. The CDR3 protein is CASSVELKGQGQFF. In DNA, the CDR3 is TGTGCCAGCAGCGTAGAGCTAAAAGGACAGGGGCAGTTCTTC.

This sequence joins TRBV29-1 and TRBJ2-1, with TRBD2 matching over 8 bases. With V trimmed by 6 bases and J by 8 bases, 15 bases remained unmatched. CDR1 is SQVTM, CDR2 ANQGSEA, per germline. The CDR3 sequence is 15 residues long. The CDR3 region has the DNA TGCAGCGTCGGGGAGCCGGGACTAGGAGCCCATGAGCAGTTCTTC. This codes for CSVGEPGLGAHEQFF.

This chain joins TRBV27 and TRBJ2-7; 12 nucleotides align to TRBD2. CDR3 length equals 15 residues. The J segment lost 7 bases and the V segment lost 3 bases, leaving 7 bases of the junction unmatched. Germline V CDR1 and CDR2: MNHEY, SMNVEV (reference sequence). CDR3 nucleotides: TGTGCCAGCAGTTTTAGACTAGCGGGGGTCTGGGAGCAGTACTTC. It yields the protein CASSFRLAGVWEQYF.

There are a few counts of this clone. The chain carries TRBV6-5 and TRBJ1-1; 7 bases agree with TRBD1. CDR1 is MNHEY, CDR2 SVGAGI, per germline. V lost 6 bases and J lost 1; bases outside the gene matches: 8. The CDR3 is made up of 15 amino acids. CDR3 DNA sequence: TGTGCCAGCAGATCCTCCGGGACAGCGAACACTGAAGCTTTCTTT. Protein sequence: CASRSSGTANTEAFF.

The J gene is TRBJ2-7, the V gene TRBV4-3; D may be TRBD1 (6 bases). CDR3 length: 14 residues. Germline V gene data show CDR1 as LGHNA and CDR2 as YSLEER. The V and J ends lost 0 bases and 12 bases respectively, with 18 bases between them. The CDR3 nucleotides are TGCGCCAGCAGCCAAGATCCCGCAGGGGATGTCTCGTACTTC. This encodes CASSQDPAGDVSYF.

This clone was counted once. The rearrangement joins TRBV20-1 to TRBJ2-5; 7 bases map to TRBD2. With V trimmed by 7 bases and J by 2 bases, 1 base remained unmatched. Germline loops: CDR1 DFQATT, CDR2 SNEGSKA (reference sequence). CDR3 length: 11 residues. The DNA for the CDR3 is TGCAGTGGGACTAGACAAGAGACCCAGTACTTC. Translating gives CSGTRQETQYF.

This clone was seen a few times. The gene calls are TRBV5-4 and TRBJ1-2; 8 nucleotides align to TRBD1. The CDR3 has 14 residues. Germline V gives CDR1 SGHNT, CDR2 YYREEE (reference sequence). Trimming cost V 5 bases and J 4 bases; bases outside gene matches: 7. CDR3 loop: CASRQQGALYGYTF. DNA for the CDR3: TGTGCCAGCAGACAGCAGGGGGCCCTCTATGGCTACACCTTC.

The gene calls are TRBV6-6 and TRBJ2-4, with 10 bases fitting TRBD1. V lost 5 bases, J lost 6 bases, and 1 base stayed unmatched. This CDR3 region has 13 residues. CDR1 and CDR2 (germline): MNHNY, SVGAGI (reference sequence). The CDR3 nucleotides read TGTGCCAGCAGTGACAGGGGGCGAAACATTCAGTACTTC. The encoded protein is CASSDRGRNIQYF.

The chain's CDR3 is CASSILSAFHF. The CDR3 DNA reads as TGTGCCAGTAGTATTCTGTCTGCTTTCCATTTT. The chain joins TRBV19 to TRBJ1-5; D is unclear. The CDR3 runs to 11 residues. Trimming cost V 3 bases and J 16 bases, with 13 bases left between them. Germline V CDR1 and CDR2: LNHDA, SQIVND (reference sequence).

CDR3 nucleotide sequence: TGTGCCAGCAGCCCGCTTTGTTCTTACGAGCAGTACTTC. It codes for CASSPLCSYEQYF. This rearrangement joins TRBV21-1 to TRBJ2-7. TRBV21-1 is noted as a pseudogene. This CDR3 region has 13 residues.